The T cell receptor (beta chain) described here comes from a study of cytomegalovirus exposure and HLA in healthy donors. Study conclusions and caveats: Information on immune exposure was restricted to one variable (CMV serostatus).

On this clone itself: Its antigen is as yet unknown.

Primers for the PCR totalled 60 Vbeta and 13 Jbeta. TCRdb keeps only in-frame clones here, not all; method: immunoSEQ multiplex PCR. The sample has 40,000 or so clones; approximately 79% are singletons. Germline V gene data show CDR1 as SGDLS and CDR2 as YYNGEE. After removal of 0 bases from V and 6 bases from J, the junction contained 9 bases not matched to a gene. This CDR3 has 17 residues. This receptor was taken from a woman younger than 45 in good health and CMV-seropositive. Sequenced: PBMCs. The chain joins TRBV9 to TRBJ2-1; 10 bases are a match to TRBD2. The CDR3 spells CASSVGVSGRFGNEQFF. CDR3 sequence (DNA): TGTGCCAGCAGCGTAGGCGTTAGCGGGAGGTTCGGCAATGAGCAGTTCTTC.